The 16 T cell receptor beta chains presented below share a single source sample, sequenced in a study of blood T cell repertoires in COVID-19. Data came from immunoSEQ multiplex PCR; TCRdb stores just in-frame clones and leaves some out. The data contain tens of thousands of clones, just under 90% of them singletons. The sample consisted of peripheral blood. These receptor sequences come from a human donor with active COVID-19. The donor label of this sample is uncertain.

The J gene is TRBJ2-3, the V gene TRBV5-8, with 7 positions matching TRBD1. Germline assignment: CDR1 SGHTS and CDR2 YDEGEE. The junction had 6 bases not matched to a gene; V was cut back by 2 bases and J by 0 bases. The length of the CDR3 is 16 residues. The CDR3 DNA follows: TGTGCCAGCAGCTTCTTCCCGGGACAGAGCACAGATACGCAGTATTTT. It yields the protein CASSFFPGQSTDTQYF. Filled out from reference TRBV5-8 and TRBJ2-3, the complete variable domain reads EAGVTQSPTHLIKTRGQQATLRCSPISGHTSVYWYQQALGLGLQFLLWYDEGEERNRGNFPPRFSGRQFPNYSSELNVNALELEDSALYLCASSFFPGQSTDTQYFGPGTRLTVL.

This chain links TRBV7-7 with TRBJ2-1; TRBD2 matches at 7 bases. The V gene's germline CDR1 is SSHAT and CDR2 FNYEAQ (reference sequence). The CDR3 spans 16 residues. The ends lost 1 base at V and 10 bases at J; junction bases unmatched: 13. The CDR3 is CASSLEGLAAVGEQFF. CDR3 DNA: TGTGCCAGCAGCTTAGAGGGTCTAGCGGCCGTCGGCGAGCAGTTCTTC.

The V and J genes are TRBV2 and TRBJ1-6; 10 bases are a match to TRBD1. Unmatched junction bases numbered 2, after V lost 8 bases and J lost 4 bases. The CDR3 sequence is 14 residues long. Germline CDR1 SNHLY, CDR2 FYNNEI. The CDR3 DNA follows: TGTGCCAGCGGGGACAGGGGATATAATTCACCCCTCCACTTT. Amino acids: CASGDRGYNSPLHF.

The chain combines TRBV19 with TRBJ2-5; D possibly corresponds to TRBD1 (5 bases). This CDR3 has 15 residues. Trimming took 3 bases from V and 1 from J, leaving 12 bases between them. From germline, CDR1 is LNHDA and CDR2 SQIVND (reference sequence). DNA for the CDR3: TGTGCCAGTAGTATCGGAGCAGGGATCCAAGAGACCCAGTACTTC. Translated: CASSIGAGIQETQYF. Together with reference TRBV19 and TRBJ2-5, the CDR3 gives the full variable domain: DGGITQSPKYLFRKEGQNVTLSCEQNLNHDAMYWYRQDPGQGLRLIYYSQIVNDFQKGDIAEGYSVSREKKESFPLTVTSAQKNPTAFYLCASSIGAGIQETQYFGPGTRLLVL.

The chain is built from TRBV27 and TRBJ2-1; D is undetermined. The germline V gene encodes CDR1 MNHEY and CDR2 SMNVEV (reference sequence). The CDR3 length is 14 residues. Trimming cost V 6 bases and J 3 bases, with 12 bases left between them. CDR3 bases: TGTGCCAGCAGCATAGCCGGCCTCTACAATGAGCAGTTCTTC. Translating gives CASSIAGLYNEQFF.

The V call is TRBV12-5, the J call TRBJ2-2; the D gene is possibly TRBD1 (5 bases). The CDR3 loop spans 14 amino acids. Trimming removed 7 bases at V and 0 bases at J, with 9 bases between. The V gene's germline CDR1 is LGHNT and CDR2 FRNRAP. The CDR3 spells CASAGRANTGELFF. DNA for the CDR3: TGTGCTAGTGCGGGCAGGGCGAACACCGGGGAGCTGTTTTTT.

The rearrangement links TRBV7-2 to TRBJ1-1; the D is unclear. This CDR3 has 15 amino acids. V lost 1 base and J 5 bases, leaving 14 bases between the germline ends. Germline assignment: CDR1 SGHTA and CDR2 FQGNSA. Written as DNA, the CDR3 is TGTGCCAGCAGCTTAGATCGGATTAGCGGTACTGAAGCTTTCTTT. Its translation: CASSLDRISGTEAFF.

This chain uses TRBV5-1 with TRBJ2-3; 10 nucleotides agree with TRBD1. The CDR3 totals 17 residues. Trimming removed 4 bases from V and 6 bases from J; junction bases left unmatched: 14. Germline-derived CDR1 and CDR2 are SGHRS and YFSETQ. DNA of the CDR3: TGCGCCAGCAGCCCCGCTTCCGGGACAGGGGATTTGGATACGCAGTATTTT. Translation: CASSPASGTGDLDTQYF.

In the case of this clone: The sample has other DNA sequences that encode this CDR3 too. This chain links TRBV6-5 with TRBJ2-7; TRBD1 aligns across 11 bases. CDR1 and CDR2 (germline): MNHEY, SVGAGI. This CDR3 is 14 amino acids long. Trimming removed 2 bases from V and 4 bases from J; junction bases left unmatched: 1. In DNA form, the CDR3 reads TGTGCCAGCAGTTACGGACAGGGGGCATACGAGCAGTACTTC. Its translation: CASSYGQGAYEQYF.

This chain uses TRBV24-1 with TRBJ2-1; D call uncertain. This CDR3 contains 11 residues. Between the trimmed V and J ends, which lost 7 bases and 4 bases, there was a span of 4 bases. The V gene's germline CDR1 is KGHDR and CDR2 SFDVKD. The CDR3 protein is CATSKYNEQFF. The CDR3 nucleotides read TGTGCCACCAGCAAATACAATGAGCAGTTCTTC.

The chain carries TRBV4-1 and TRBJ2-1; D perhaps matches TRBD1 (5 bases). CDR3 size: 16 residues. Trimming stripped 2 bases from V and 2 bases from J, with 13 bases between. Germline V gene data show CDR1 as MGHRA and CDR2 as YSYEKL. This chain's CDR3 is CASSQRQTSPYNEQFF. The DNA for the CDR3 is TGCGCCAGCAGCCAAAGACAGACCTCACCCTACAATGAGCAGTTCTTC.

The DNA for the CDR3 is TGCGCCAGCAGCCGAGGACTAGCGGGCACAGATACGCAGTATTTT. It codes for CASSRGLAGTDTQYF. The gene calls are TRBV4-1 and TRBJ2-3; TRBD2 aligns across 10 bases. The length of the CDR3 is 15 residues. From germline, CDR1 is MGHRA and CDR2 YSYEKL. V dropped 4 bases and J dropped 1; count of bases not matched to a gene: 2.

Only a few counts were recorded for this clone. The rearrangement links TRBV24-1 to TRBJ2-3, with TRBD2 as a possible D gene (5 bases). The germline gives CDR1 KGHDR, CDR2 SFDVKD. The CDR3 has 15 residues. The ends were cut back, 4 bases at V and 5 bases at J, with 15 bases in the middle. The CDR3 loop reads CATSDSATRGDTQYF. The CDR3 DNA reads TGTGCCACCAGTGACTCGGCCACACGGGGAGATACGCAGTATTTT.

This rearrangement joins TRBV7-2 to TRBJ1-3; tentative D call: TRBD1 (6 bases). From germline, CDR1 is SGHTA and CDR2 FQGNSA. The CDR3 totals 15 residues. V dropped 1 base and J dropped 7 bases, with 14 bases sitting between them. As DNA, the CDR3 is TGTGCCAGCAGCTTAGGTGGGCAGGGGAAGAACACCATATATTTT. This sequence encodes CASSLGGQGKNTIYF.

V usage is TRBV20-1 and J usage is TRBJ2-2; TRBD2 matches at 8 bases. With V trimmed by 3 bases and J by 7 bases, 7 bases remained unmatched. Germline V lookup: CDR1 DFQATT, CDR2 SNEGSKA (reference sequence). The CDR3 runs 14 residues. CDR3 bases: TGCAGTGCTAGTTCCGGGAGGGCCCTCGGGGAGCTGTTTTTT. Encoded protein: CSASSGRALGELFF.

This clone came up once. The chain has TRBV9 and TRBJ1-5; TRBD1 aligns across 12 bases. The CDR3 contains 18 residues. With V trimmed by 4 bases and J by 0 bases, 8 bases remained unmatched. Germline-derived CDR1 and CDR2 are SGDLS and YYNGEE. CDR3 residues: CASSSGTGGPNSNQPQHF. The CDR3 DNA follows: TGTGCCAGCAGCTCCGGGACAGGGGGCCCCAATAGCAATCAGCCCCAGCATTTT.